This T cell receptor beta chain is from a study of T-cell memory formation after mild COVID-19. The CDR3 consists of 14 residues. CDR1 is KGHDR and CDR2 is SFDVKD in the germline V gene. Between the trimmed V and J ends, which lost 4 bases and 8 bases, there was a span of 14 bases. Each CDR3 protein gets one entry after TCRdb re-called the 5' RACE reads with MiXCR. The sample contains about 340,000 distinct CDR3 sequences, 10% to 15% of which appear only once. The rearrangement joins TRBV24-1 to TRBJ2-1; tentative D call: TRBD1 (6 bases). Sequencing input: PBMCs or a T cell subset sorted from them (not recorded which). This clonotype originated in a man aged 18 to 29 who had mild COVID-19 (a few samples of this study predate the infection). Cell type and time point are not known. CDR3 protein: CATSDSGQRDEQFF. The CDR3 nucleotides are TGTGCCACCAGTGACTCCGGACAGCGAGATGAGCAGTTCTTC.